What follows are 6 T cell receptor beta chains derived from one specimen sequenced in a study of cytomegalovirus exposure and HLA in healthy donors. PCR employed 60 Vbeta and 13 Jbeta primers. Sequencing used immunoSEQ multiplex PCR; TCRdb keeps in-frame clones, though not all of them. The sample holds approximately 150,000 clones, roughly 80% seen once. The sequenced sample consisted of PBMCs. The receptor source for this set is a man aged 25-40 years in good health and CMV-seropositive.

The gene calls are TRBV2 and TRBJ2-5; tentative D call: TRBD1 (6 bases). CDR3 length: 14 amino acids. V was trimmed by 7 bases and J by 3 bases, leaving 15 bases between them. Germline CDR1 is SNHLY and CDR2 is FYNNEI. In nucleotides, the CDR3 is TGTGCCAGCACGTGGTCAGGGGCGGAAGAGACCCAGTACTTC. Translated: CASTWSGAEETQYF.

This clone was recorded a few times. The CDR3 bases are TGTGCCATCGACACAGGGAGGAACACTGAAGCTTTCTTT. It encodes CAIDTGRNTEAFF. This sequence joins TRBV10-3 and TRBJ1-1; D perhaps matches TRBD1 (6 bases). Looked up from germline, CDR1 is ENHRY and CDR2 is SYGVKD. The CDR3 runs to 13 residues. Trimming took 8 bases from V and 1 from J, leaving 11 bases between them.

The chain joins TRBV7-7 to TRBJ1-4, with a tentative D call TRBD1 (6 bases). Germline-derived CDR1 and CDR2 are SSHAT and FNYEAQ (reference sequence). This CDR3 contains 17 residues. V shed 3 bases and J shed 3 bases, with 17 bases lying between them. CDR3 sequence: CASSFQLGAGANEKLFF. CDR3 coding DNA: TGTGCCAGCAGCTTTCAGTTAGGGGCAGGGGCTAATGAAAAACTGTTTTTT.

V usage is TRBV5-1 and J usage is TRBJ2-5; 8 nucleotides match TRBD1. Germline V lookup: CDR1 SGHRS, CDR2 YFSETQ. The V and J ends lost 5 bases and 4 bases, in that order; junction bases with no gene match: 1. This CDR3 region has 12 residues. The CDR3 loop is CASRTGVETQYF. The CDR3 DNA follows: TGCGCCAGCAGGACAGGGGTAGAGACCCAGTACTTC.

This clone showed up just a few times. The chain employs TRBV11-2 and TRBJ1-5; TRBD1 matches 7 bases. Germline V gene data show CDR1 as SGHAT and CDR2 as FQNNGV. This CDR3 region has 15 residues. The trim removed 5 bases at V and 7 bases at J, leaving 11 bases unmatched. The CDR3 sequence is CASSRGQASWQPQHF. CDR3 nucleotide sequence: TGTGCCAGCAGCCGCGGACAGGCCTCTTGGCAGCCCCAGCATTTT.

This sequence joins TRBV30 and TRBJ1-5, with no clear D. The CDR3 is made up of 12 amino acids. Per germline, CDR1 GTSNPN and CDR2 SVGIG (reference sequence). Trimming left V 0 bases short and J 5 bases short, with 5 bases between. CDR3 sequence: CAWSVTDQPQHF. For the CDR3, the DNA is TGTGCCTGGAGTGTAACGGATCAGCCCCAGCATTTT.